A single T cell receptor beta chain is shown here with its context. This entry comes from a study of long-term antiretroviral therapy in people with HIV. In the study overall: Sampling started about a decade before the 2015 immediate-ART recommendation.

Version v3.0 of the immunoSEQ assay was performed at survey level. The repertoire was sequenced with immunoSEQ multiplex PCR; TCRdb's copy has only in-frame clones and lacks some. The repertoire holds around 25,000 clones, with around 84% as singletons. Material: unsorted PBMCs, obtained 2.3 years after starting antiretroviral therapy. The clonotype comes from a man aged 40-49 years with HIV.

This CDR3 reads CASSLVSSYNEQFF. CDR3 in DNA: TGTGCCAGCAGCTTAGTTAGTTCCTACAATGAGCAGTTCTTC. The chain is built from TRBV11-2 and TRBJ2-1, with unresolved D. Germline values: CDR1 SGHAT, CDR2 FQNNGV. The CDR3 has 14 amino acids. V lost 1 base and J 1 base, leaving 5 bases between the germline ends.